This is a list of T cell receptor beta chains from one sample in a study of CD8 T cells in Susac syndrome. TCRdb re-called the immunoSEQ multiplex PCR reads with MiXCR, one entry per CDR3 protein. The sample has some 150,000 distinct CDR3 sequences, 95% seen once. Sequencing used CD4+ T cells from PBMCs. The receptor source for this set is a human donor with Susac syndrome. Both conserved end residues are part of each CDR3. D genes are given only for firm matches. A clone size is listed for some rows: how often the clone was seen (once, few, many), or a class if it is expanded.

D gene,V gene,clone size,J gene,CDR3 protein,CDR3 DNA
-,TRBV6-1,-,TRBJ2-6,CASSKGLNSGANVLTF,TGTGCCAGCAGTAAGGGTTTGAACTCTGGGGCCAACGTCCTGACTTTC
TRBD2,TRBV29-1,-,TRBJ2-5,CSGAGEDIQQYF,TGCAGCGGCGCGGGGGAGGACATCCAACAGTACTTC
-,TRBV27,-,TRBJ2-1,CASSLRPTNEQFF,TGTGCCAGCAGTTTAAGGCCGACAAATGAGCAGTTCTTC
-,TRBV7-6,-,TRBJ1-6,CASSLARGSYNSPLHF,TGTGCCAGCAGCTTAGCCCGAGGTTCCTATAATTCACCCCTCCACTTT
-,TRBV11-2,-,TRBJ1-2,CASSSREGVHYGYTF,TGTGCCAGCAGCTCCCGTGAAGGGGTACACTATGGCTACACCTTC
-,TRBV7-9,-,TRBJ2-3,CASSLPWGATDTQYF,TGTGCCAGCAGTCTTCCATGGGGGGCCACAGATACGCAGTATTTT
-,TRBV7-9,-,TRBJ2-1,CASSRSDEQFF,TGTGCCAGCAGCCGGAGCGATGAGCAGTTCTTC
-,TRBV12-3/TRBV12-4,-,TRBJ1-1,CASKKGGNTEAFF,TGTGCCAGCAAAAAAGGGGGGAACACTGAAGCTTTCTTT
TRBD2,TRBV20-1,-,TRBJ2-2,CSAILAGANTGELFF,TGCAGTGCCATCCTAGCGGGGGCGAACACCGGGGAGCTGTTTTTT
-,TRBV3-1,-,TRBJ1-2,CASSQEVGYGYTF,TGTGCCAGCAGCCAAGAAGTAGGCTATGGCTACACCTTC
-,TRBV29-1,-,TRBJ2-5,CSVGGGAETQYF,TGCAGCGTAGGGGGAGGGGCAGAGACCCAGTACTTC
-,TRBV20-1,-,TRBJ1-3,CSARDGAAGNTIYF,TGCAGTGCTAGAGATGGGGCCGCGGGAAACACCATATATTTT
-,TRBV29-1,-,TRBJ1-2,CSSFAGPYGYTF,TGCAGCTCCTTCGCGGGACCCTATGGCTACACCTTC
-,TRBV6-2/TRBV6-3,-,TRBJ2-7,CASTLGRGFDEQYF,TGTGCCAGCACCCTAGGCAGGGGCTTCGACGAGCAGTACTTC
TRBD2,TRBV19,-,TRBJ2-3,CASRGSGAAFTDTQYF,TGTGCCAGTAGAGGGAGCGGGGCCGCCTTCACAGATACGCAGTATTTT
-,TRBV18,-,TRBJ1-1,CASADNSNTEAFF,TGTGCCAGCGCGGACAATTCGAACACTGAAGCTTTCTTT
-,TRBV7-2,-,TRBJ2-7,CASSSVGGGSYEQYF,TGTGCCAGCAGCTCGGTGGGGGGAGGTTCCTACGAGCAGTACTTC
-,TRBV6-2/TRBV6-3,-,TRBJ2-7,CASSRQALNYEQYF,TGTGCCAGCAGCCGACAGGCGCTAAACTACGAGCAGTACTTC
-,TRBV9,-,TRBJ2-5,CASSGASGPEATQYF,TGTGCCAGCAGCGGCGCATCAGGACCCGAAGCGACCCAGTACTTC
-,TRBV10-3,-,TRBJ1-1,CATLSGGGEAFF,TGTGCCACCCTGTCGGGGGGAGGTGAAGCTTTCTTT
TRBD2,TRBV20-1,once,TRBJ2-5,CSASRLAGGETQYF,TGCAGTGCTAGTCGCCTAGCGGGGGGAGAGACCCAGTACTTC
-,TRBV3-1,-,TRBJ2-5,CASSQDLSRETQYF,TGTGCCAGCAGCCAAGATCTCTCCCGAGAGACCCAGTACTTC
-,TRBV27,-,TRBJ2-1,CASTSRGWEQFF,TGTGCCAGCACCTCCAGGGGCTGGGAGCAGTTCTTC
-,TRBV10-3,-,TRBJ2-7,CATWDSDGSYEQYF,TGTGCCACCTGGGATTCCGACGGTTCCTACGAGCAGTACTTC
TRBD1,TRBV27,-,TRBJ2-7,CASQTGDEQYF,TGTGCCAGCCAGACAGGGGACGAGCAGTACTTC
-,TRBV2,-,TRBJ2-5,CASSIGRKGIQETQYF,TGTGCCAGCAGTATCGGTAGGAAAGGAATCCAAGAGACCCAGTACTTC
TRBD1,TRBV18,once,TRBJ2-1,CASSPGTGLTIEQFF,TGTGCCAGCTCACCGGGGACAGGGTTGACGATTGAGCAGTTCTTC
-,TRBV9,-,TRBJ1-3,CASSVGGGNTIYF,TGTGCCAGCAGCGTAGGGGGCGGAAACACCATATATTTT
TRBD1,TRBV3-1,once,TRBJ2-7,CASSLRTGTPYEQYF,TGTGCCAGCAGCCTCCGGACAGGGACTCCCTACGAGCAGTACTTC
-,TRBV5-1,-,TRBJ2-3,CASSLGPGPITDTQYF,TGCGCCAGCAGCTTGGGGCCAGGGCCCATCACAGATACGCAGTATTTT
TRBD2,TRBV20-1,-,TRBJ2-1,CSARRGLDFWDEQFF,TGCAGTGCTAGACGGGGACTAGACTTTTGGGATGAGCAGTTCTTC
-,TRBV3-1,-,TRBJ2-6,CASSQGWSRAGANVLTF,TGTGCCAGCAGCCAGGGTTGGTCGAGGGCTGGGGCCAACGTCCTGACTTTC
TRBD2,TRBV7-9,once,TRBJ2-3,CASSRASGVDTQYF,TGTGCCAGCAGCAGGGCTAGCGGGGTGGATACGCAGTATTTT
-,TRBV12-3/TRBV12-4,-,TRBJ1-2,CASSQGDRYTF,TGTGCCAGCAGCCAAGGGGACCGCTACACCTTC
-,TRBV6-5,-,TRBJ2-7,CASGKGVGYEQYF,TGTGCCAGCGGAAAGGGGGTGGGATACGAGCAGTACTTC
-,TRBV12-3/TRBV12-4,-,TRBJ1-2,CASSFSQLNYGYTF,TGTGCCAGCAGTTTTAGCCAGCTCAACTATGGCTACACCTTC
-,TRBV12-3/TRBV12-4,-,TRBJ2-7,CASSSRLEGYEQYF,TGTGCCAGCAGCTCGCGACTAGAGGGCTACGAGCAGTACTTC
-,TRBV3-1,-,TRBJ2-2,CASSNSLGELFF,TGTGCCAGCAGCAACAGCCTCGGGGAGCTGTTTTTT
TRBD1,TRBV2,-,TRBJ2-7,CASGADRGDEQYF,TGTGCCAGCGGTGCGGACAGGGGAGACGAGCAGTACTTC
TRBD2,TRBV4-3,-,TRBJ2-7,CASQGTNHEQYF,TGCGCCAGCCAAGGGACTAACCACGAGCAGTACTTC
-,TRBV9,-,TRBJ2-3,CASSVGGVTDTQYF,TGTGCCAGCAGCGTAGGGGGGGTCACAGATACGCAGTATTTT
-,TRBV3-1,-,TRBJ1-5,CASSQVGEPSHF,TGTGCCAGCAGCCAAGTTGGGGAGCCCTCTCATTTT
-,TRBV3-1,once,TRBJ2-7,CASSQDSRYEQYF,TGTGCCAGCAGCCAAGATAGCCGCTACGAGCAGTACTTC
-,TRBV4-1,-,TRBJ2-1,CASSQGRHNEQFF,TGCGCCAGCAGCCAGGGAAGGCACAATGAGCAGTTCTTC
TRBD2,TRBV5-4,-,TRBJ2-5,CASSLIMARSGGAGETQYF,TGTGCCAGCAGCTTGATTATGGCTAGAAGCGGGGGGGCCGGTGAGACCCAGTACTTC
-,TRBV29-1,-,TRBJ2-7,CSAVLRGPYEQYF,TGCAGCGCTGTTTTGCGGGGTCCCTACGAGCAGTACTTC
-,TRBV7-2,-,TRBJ1-1,CASSLGQTTEAFF,TGTGCCAGCAGCTTAGGACAGACCACTGAAGCTTTCTTT
TRBD2,TRBV4-1,once,TRBJ2-5,CASSQESGSGRETQYF,TGCGCCAGCAGCCAAGAGTCGGGTAGCGGGAGGGAGACCCAGTACTTC
TRBD2,TRBV7-8,-,TRBJ2-1,CASSLGASGGAHNEQFF,TGTGCCAGCAGCTTAGGGGCTAGCGGGGGGGCTCACAATGAGCAGTTCTTC
-,TRBV12-3/TRBV12-4,-,TRBJ1-2,CASSLAPGDGYTF,TGTGCCAGCAGTTTAGCGCCCGGGGATGGCTACACCTTC
-,TRBV29-1,-,TRBJ2-4,CSVDVWNIQYF,TGCAGCGTTGACGTCTGGAACATTCAGTACTTC
-,TRBV19,-,TRBJ2-1,CASSIYSGANNEQFF,TGTGCCAGTAGTATTTATTCAGGGGCTAACAATGAGCAGTTCTTC
-,TRBV7-2,-,TRBJ1-4,CASSSFIGEKLFF,TGTGCCAGCAGCTCCTTTATAGGTGAAAAACTGTTTTTT